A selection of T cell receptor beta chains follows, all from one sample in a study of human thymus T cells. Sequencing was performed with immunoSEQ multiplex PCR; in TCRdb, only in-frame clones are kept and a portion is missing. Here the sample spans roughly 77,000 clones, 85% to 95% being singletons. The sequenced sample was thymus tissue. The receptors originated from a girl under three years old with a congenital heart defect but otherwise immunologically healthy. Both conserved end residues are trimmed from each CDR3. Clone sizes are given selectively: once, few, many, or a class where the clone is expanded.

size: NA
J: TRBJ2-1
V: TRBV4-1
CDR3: ASSQDPDSGEEINEQF

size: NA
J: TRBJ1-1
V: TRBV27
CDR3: ASRGYMNTEAF

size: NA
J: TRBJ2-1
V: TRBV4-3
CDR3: ASSRTMSTYNEQF

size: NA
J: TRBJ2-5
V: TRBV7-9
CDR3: ASSSRSDSPWAGETQY

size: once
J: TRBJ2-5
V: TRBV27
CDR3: ASSLSPVPLDQETQY

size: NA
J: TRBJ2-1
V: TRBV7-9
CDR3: ASSCRDPYNEQF

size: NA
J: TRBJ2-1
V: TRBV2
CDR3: AKTGTRYNEQF

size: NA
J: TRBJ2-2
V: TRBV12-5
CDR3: ASGLGWTSGSALTGELF

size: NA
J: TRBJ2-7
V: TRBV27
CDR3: ASSLVQQVAPYEQY

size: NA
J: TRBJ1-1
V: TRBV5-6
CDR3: ASSLGYMLKMNTEAF

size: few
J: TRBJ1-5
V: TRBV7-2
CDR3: ASNEAGHSNQPQH

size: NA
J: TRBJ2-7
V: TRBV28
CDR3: ASSLLHAGRLGQY

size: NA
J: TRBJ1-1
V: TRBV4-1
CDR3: ASSQERGFTEAF

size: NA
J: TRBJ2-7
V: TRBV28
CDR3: ASSLMWEVYEQY

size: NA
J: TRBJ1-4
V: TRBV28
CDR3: ASSIPTGGRGEKLF

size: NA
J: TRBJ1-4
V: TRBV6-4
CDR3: AIHSGPRFEGDEKLF

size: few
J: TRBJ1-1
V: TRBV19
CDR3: ASSKVWGWTEAF

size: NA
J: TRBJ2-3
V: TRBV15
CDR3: ATSRPPGARGGTDTQY

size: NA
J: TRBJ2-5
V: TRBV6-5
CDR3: ASKGGRAWLETQY

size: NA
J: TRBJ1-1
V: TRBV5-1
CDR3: ASSLTGLNYMNTEAF

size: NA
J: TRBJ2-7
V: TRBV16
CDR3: ASSPDREVRGEQY

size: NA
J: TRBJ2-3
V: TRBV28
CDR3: ASSQLDRLVREADTQY

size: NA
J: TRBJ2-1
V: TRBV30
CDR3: AWRNRSSSYNEQF

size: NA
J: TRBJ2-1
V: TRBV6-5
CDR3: ASSYSGTGGANEQF

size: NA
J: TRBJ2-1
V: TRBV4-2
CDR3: ASSQTSAYNEQF

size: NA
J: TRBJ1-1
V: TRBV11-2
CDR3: ASSLEAGDPYTEAF

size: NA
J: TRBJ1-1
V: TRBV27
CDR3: ASSFESKGAGTEAF

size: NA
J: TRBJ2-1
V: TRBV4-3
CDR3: ASSQESIPEREGLGEQF

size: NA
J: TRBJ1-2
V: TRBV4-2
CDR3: ASREGGQGVFGYT

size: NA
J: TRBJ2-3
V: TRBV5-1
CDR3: ASSPPGTSGRAADTQY

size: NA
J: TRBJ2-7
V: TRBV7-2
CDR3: ASSLLGGSHEQY

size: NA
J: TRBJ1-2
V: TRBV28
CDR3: ATRSKGYGYT

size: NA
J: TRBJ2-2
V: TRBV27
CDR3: ASSMYGRDREHGELF

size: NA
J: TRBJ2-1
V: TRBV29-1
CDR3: SVVTGRNEQF

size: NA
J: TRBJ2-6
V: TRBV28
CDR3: ASGSGRMRSGANVLT

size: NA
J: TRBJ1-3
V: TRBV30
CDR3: AWRWDTGNTIY

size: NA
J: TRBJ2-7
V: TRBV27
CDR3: ASSFRPPGRGNEQY

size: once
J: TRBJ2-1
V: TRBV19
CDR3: ASSIETSESYNEQF

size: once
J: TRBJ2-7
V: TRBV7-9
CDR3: ASSSGQEYEQY

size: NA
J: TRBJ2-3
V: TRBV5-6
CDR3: ASSFCSGQGEEDTQY

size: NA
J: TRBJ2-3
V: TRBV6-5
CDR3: ASSSQGNDTQY

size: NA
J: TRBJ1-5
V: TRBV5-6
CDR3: ASSCRIKGAFDQPQH

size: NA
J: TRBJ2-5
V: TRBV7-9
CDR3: ASSLERTSGRGETQY

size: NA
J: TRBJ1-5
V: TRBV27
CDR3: ASSCQAAGPQH

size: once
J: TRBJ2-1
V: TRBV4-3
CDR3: ASSQDRREGAHNEQF

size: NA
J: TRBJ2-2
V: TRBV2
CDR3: ARARLAGAPGELF

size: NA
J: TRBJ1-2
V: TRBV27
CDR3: ASSSTYRDNYGYT

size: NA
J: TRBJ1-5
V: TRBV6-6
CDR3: ASSPDRSTRQPQH

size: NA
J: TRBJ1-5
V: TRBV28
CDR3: ASSLGLLGDSNEPQH

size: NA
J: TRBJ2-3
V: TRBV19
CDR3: ASSTSWEGGPSGDTQY

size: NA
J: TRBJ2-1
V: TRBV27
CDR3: ASSLGIPTSDGGAYNEQF

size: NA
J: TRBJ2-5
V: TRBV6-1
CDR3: ASSRVSQETQY

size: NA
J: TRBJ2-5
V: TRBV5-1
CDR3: ASSLSGLAGVETQY

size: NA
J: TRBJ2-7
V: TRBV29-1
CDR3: SVEGGDFPTYEQY